This T cell receptor (beta chain) appears in the sequencing data of a study of control samples from healthy donors and cancer patients. The CDR3 runs to 14 residues. Germline assignment: CDR1 SGHTA and CDR2 FQGNSA. Trimming shortened V by 1 base and J by 4 bases, and 9 bases separated the two germline ends. Clones were read by immunoSEQ multiplex PCR, and TCRdb kept only the in-frame ones, dropping some. The sample shows 100,000 to 150,000 clones, around 92% of them seen only once. This TCR was recovered from a woman between 50 and 59 years old in good health. The chain recombines TRBV7-2 with TRBJ2-3; unclear D gene. Sequencing used blood. The CDR3 is CASSLGNSADTQYF. The DNA for the CDR3 is TGTGCCAGCAGCTTAGGAAATTCGGCAGATACGCAGTATTTT. Drawing the rest from reference TRBV7-2 and TRBJ2-3, the complete variable domain is GAGVSQSPSNKVTEKGKDVELRCDPISGHTALYWYRQSLGQGLEFLIYFQGNSAPDKSGLPSDRFSAERTGGSVSTLTIQRTQQEDSAVYLCASSLGNSADTQYFGPGTRLTVL.